Listed here are 7 T cell receptor beta chains from one sample, sequenced in a study of cytomegalovirus exposure and HLA in healthy donors. With 60 Vbeta and 13 Jbeta primers, the PCR was carried out. Clones were sequenced by immunoSEQ multiplex PCR, and TCRdb holds only the in-frame ones, with some missing. The sample holds 190,000 or so clones, 80% seen once. The sequenced sample was PBMCs. These TCRs come from a boy between 10 and 17 years old in good health and CMV-seronegative.

The V gene is TRBV7-2, the J gene TRBJ2-7; D might be TRBD2 (6 bases). V dropped 5 bases and J dropped 0 bases, with 11 bases sitting between them. CDR3 size: 14 residues. The germline V gene has CDR1 SGHTA and CDR2 FQGNSA. DNA of the CDR3: TGTGCCAGCAGCCGTAGCGGAAGCTCCTACGAGCAGTACTTC. Amino acids: CASSRSGSSYEQYF.

The V and J genes are TRBV6-5 and TRBJ1-2; D is unclear. Germline values: CDR1 MNHEY, CDR2 SVGAGI. The CDR3 extends over 16 amino acids. Trimming pared 0 bases from V and 2 bases from J, leaving 13 bases between. The CDR3, as DNA: TGTGCCAGCAGTTACTCTTCGGGTTTAGAGAACTATGGCTACACCTTC. It encodes CASSYSSGLENYGYTF.

This clone was picked up a small number of times. The rearrangement uses TRBV30 and TRBJ1-2; D not certain. The CDR3 has 15 amino acids. V was pared by 1 base and J by 4 bases, with 16 bases between. Germline lookup yields CDR1 GTSNPN and CDR2 SVGIG (reference sequence). The CDR3 DNA follows: TGTGCCTGGAGTGAAGAGGTCGGTACACCCTATGGCTACACCTTC. Residues: CAWSEEVGTPYGYTF.

This clone was recorded a few times. The V and J genes are TRBV5-4 and TRBJ1-2, with 7 bases identical to TRBD1. The CDR3 is 13 residues long. Germline V gene sequence: CDR1 SGHNT, CDR2 YYREEE (reference sequence). V lost 4 bases, J lost 5 bases, and 5 bases stayed unmatched. The CDR3 region has the DNA TGTGCCAGCAGCCGAGACAGGGAGTATGGCTACACCTTC. It is translated as CASSRDREYGYTF.

The rearrangement links TRBV18 to TRBJ1-2; D unclear. This CDR3 is built from 13 residues. Trimming took off 2 bases at V and 4 bases at J, with 8 bases between the two ends. Germline assignment: CDR1 KGHSH and CDR2 LQKENI. The CDR3 coding sequence is TGTGCCAGCTCACCAGGGGAGAGCTATGGCTACACCTTC. It specifies CASSPGESYGYTF.

The CDR3 sequence is CASSAGTVGGYTF. The CDR3 region has the DNA TGTGCCAGCAGTGCCGGGACAGTGGGGGGCTACACCTTC. The J gene is TRBJ1-2, the V gene TRBV2, with TRBD1 matching over 7 bases. V gave up 4 bases and J gave up 8 bases; unmatched junction bases: 7. The germline CDR1 and CDR2 sequences are SNHLY and FYNNEI. This CDR3 contains 13 residues.

V gene TRBV2 combines with J gene TRBJ2-1, with 11 bases fitting TRBD2. Unmatched junction bases numbered 6, after V lost 6 bases and J lost 8 bases. The CDR3 is 14 residues long. Germline loops: CDR1 SNHLY, CDR2 FYNNEI. This CDR3 is CASRLAGVPDEQFF. The CDR3 DNA reads TGTGCCAGCAGACTAGCGGGAGTACCGGATGAGCAGTTCTTC. The whole variable domain, filled in from reference TRBV2 and TRBJ2-1, reads EPEVTQTPSHQVTQMGQEVILRCVPISNHLYFYWYRQILGQKVEFLVSFYNNEISEKSEIFDDQFSVERPDGSNFTLKIRSTKLEDSAMYFCASRLAGVPDEQFFGPGTRLTVL.